This is a list of T cell receptor beta chains from one sample in a study of T cell repertoires in cytomegalovirus infection. Their specific antigens are unknown. From the reads, TCRdb called clonotypes with MiXCR, one entry per CDR3 protein. Here the sample spans fewer than 200,000 distinct CDR3 sequences, about 22% being singletons. Specimen: CD8+ T cells from cultured PBMCs, collected from culture after CMV antigen stimulation. The receptors were gathered from a human donor in good health (CMV status not recorded). Some clones in this sample may be carry-over from other donors' samples. CDR3s include the opening cysteine and the closing phenylalanine or tryptophan. Fields, in order: clone size, D gene, V gene, J gene, CDR3 DNA, CDR3 protein. The D gene is left open where the match is weak. Size is omitted from some rows. Given values are once, few, many or a class for expanded clones.

few,-,TRBV7-2,TRBJ1-6,TGTGCCAGCAGCTTAGCGGGGGGGGCTCCTAGCTCCTATAATTCACCCCTCCACTTT,CASSLAGGAPSSYNSPLHF
few,-,TRBV12-3/TRBV12-4,TRBJ1-5,TGTGCCAGCAGCCTCGACAGTTATAGCAATCAGCCCCAGCATTTT,CASSLDSYSNQPQHF
-,TRBD1,TRBV7-2,TRBJ1-1,TGTGCCAGCAGCCCCCGGGACAGGTATGAAGCTTTCTTT,CASSPRDRYEAFF
-,-,TRBV28,TRBJ1-2,TGTGCCAGCGGCCAGGTTGGCTACACCTTC,CASGQVGYTF
-,TRBD2,TRBV11-2,TRBJ2-3,TGTGCCAGCAGCTTAGGACTAGCGGGGGGGCGTGGCACAGATACGCAGTATTTT,CASSLGLAGGRGTDTQYF
few,TRBD1,TRBV20-1,TRBJ1-2,TGCAGTGCTAGACCAACATTTGGCGGGACAGGGAACTATGGCTACACCTTC,CSARPTFGGTGNYGYTF
few,TRBD1,TRBV7-2,TRBJ2-2,TGTGCCAGCAGCTCGACAGGGGTAGCCGGGGAGCTGTTTTTT,CASSSTGVAGELFF
few,-,TRBV12-3/TRBV12-4,TRBJ1-2,TGTGCCAGCAGTTTAGGCAAAGCGGGGGGACCTGGTGGCTACACCTTC,CASSLGKAGGPGGYTF
-,TRBD1,TRBV7-9,TRBJ2-7,TGTGCCAGCAGCCGACGGGCGGGGACAGGGACCTACGAGCAGTACTTC,CASSRRAGTGTYEQYF
-,TRBD2,TRBV27,TRBJ2-3,TGTGCCAGCAGTTTAAGTCGGGGGGGCGAGGCAGATACGCAGTATTTT,CASSLSRGGEADTQYF